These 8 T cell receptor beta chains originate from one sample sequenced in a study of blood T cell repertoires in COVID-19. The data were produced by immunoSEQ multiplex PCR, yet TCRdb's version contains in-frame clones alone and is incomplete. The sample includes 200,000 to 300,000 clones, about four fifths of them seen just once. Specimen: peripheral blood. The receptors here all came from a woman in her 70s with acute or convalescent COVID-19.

In nucleotides, the CDR3 is TGTGCCAGCAGCATCACTGGGGGGTCTACGGAGACCCAGTACTTC. It codes for CASSITGGSTETQYF. The chain employs TRBV9 and TRBJ2-5; D possibly corresponds to TRBD2 (6 bases). The CDR3 totals 15 residues. Per the germline V gene, CDR1 is SGDLS and CDR2 is YYNGEE. Trimming stripped 4 bases from V and 5 bases from J, with 18 bases between.

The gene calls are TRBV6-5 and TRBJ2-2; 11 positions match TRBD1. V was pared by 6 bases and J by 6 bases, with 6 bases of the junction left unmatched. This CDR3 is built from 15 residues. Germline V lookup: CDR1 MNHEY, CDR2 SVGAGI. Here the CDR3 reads CASRQGQGAPGELFF. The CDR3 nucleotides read TGTGCCAGCAGACAAGGACAGGGGGCGCCCGGGGAGCTGTTTTTT.

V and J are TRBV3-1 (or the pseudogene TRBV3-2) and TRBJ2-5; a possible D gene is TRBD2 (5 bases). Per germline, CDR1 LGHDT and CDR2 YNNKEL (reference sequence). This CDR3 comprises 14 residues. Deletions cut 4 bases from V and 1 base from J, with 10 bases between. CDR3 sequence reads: CASSLWRSQETQYF. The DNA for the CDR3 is TGTGCCAGCAGCCTCTGGAGGTCCCAAGAGACCCAGTACTTC.

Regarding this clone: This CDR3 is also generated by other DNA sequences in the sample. The CDR3 spells CASSFSEKLFF. DNA of the CDR3: TGTGCCAGCAGTTTCAGTGAAAAACTGTTTTTT. This sequence joins TRBV28 and TRBJ1-4; the D is unclear. Germline CDR1 MDHEN, CDR2 SYDVKM. The CDR3 has 11 amino acids. V gave up 3 bases and J gave up 7 bases, with 3 bases separating them.

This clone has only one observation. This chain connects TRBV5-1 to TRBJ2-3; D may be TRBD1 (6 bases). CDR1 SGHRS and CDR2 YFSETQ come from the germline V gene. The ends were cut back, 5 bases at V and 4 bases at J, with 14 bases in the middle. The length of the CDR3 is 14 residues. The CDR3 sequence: CASSFAGESDTQYF. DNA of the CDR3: TGCGCCAGCAGTTTCGCAGGGGAATCAGATACGCAGTATTTT.

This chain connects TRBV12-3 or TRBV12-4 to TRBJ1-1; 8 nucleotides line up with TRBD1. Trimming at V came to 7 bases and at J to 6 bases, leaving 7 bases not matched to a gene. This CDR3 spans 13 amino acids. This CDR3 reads CASMRGQGAEAFF. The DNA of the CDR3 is TGTGCCAGCATGCGAGGACAGGGCGCTGAAGCTTTCTTT.

DNA of the CDR3: TGTGCCAGCAGCCCCAGTGGCGGGGGGGCACAGGAGACCCAGTACTTC. It specifies CASSPSGGGAQETQYF. The chain uses TRBV7-9 and TRBJ2-5; 9 nucleotides agree with TRBD2. From germline, CDR1 is SEHNR and CDR2 FQNEAQ (reference sequence). CDR3 length: 16 residues. The V segment lost 5 bases and the J segment 5 bases; nucleotides outside the gene matches: 12.

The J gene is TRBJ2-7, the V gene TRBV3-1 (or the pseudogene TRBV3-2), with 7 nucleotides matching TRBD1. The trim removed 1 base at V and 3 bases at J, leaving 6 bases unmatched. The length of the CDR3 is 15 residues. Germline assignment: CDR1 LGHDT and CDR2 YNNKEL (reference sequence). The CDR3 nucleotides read TGTGCCAGCAGCCAAGTTTGGACAGGATTCTACGAGCAGTACTTC. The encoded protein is CASSQVWTGFYEQYF.